This entry concerns a single T cell receptor beta chain. The source of the sample is a study of blood T cell repertoires in COVID-19. Study-wide context: Samples taken during acute and convalescent COVID-19 were collected in the United States, Italy and Spain. Nucleic acid was either cDNA or gDNA, and it came from T cells, B-cell-depleted T cells, or PBMCs.

Generated by immunoSEQ multiplex PCR, the TCRdb table keeps only in-frame clones and is missing some. Among about 220,000 clones listed, almost 90% were seen once. Germline CDR1 and CDR2: GTSNPN and SVGIG (reference sequence). V dropped 2 bases and J dropped 4; count of bases not matched to a gene: 5. The CDR3 runs 15 residues. The TCR comes from a woman aged 50 to 65 with acute COVID-19. V usage is TRBV30 and J usage is TRBJ2-2, with 9 bases aligning to TRBD2. Sequencing input: PBMCs or T cells enriched from blood (not recorded which). CDR3 nucleotides: TGTGCCTGGAGTCATAGCGGGAGTCCCACCGGGGAGCTGTTTTTT. This gives the protein CAWSHSGSPTGELFF.